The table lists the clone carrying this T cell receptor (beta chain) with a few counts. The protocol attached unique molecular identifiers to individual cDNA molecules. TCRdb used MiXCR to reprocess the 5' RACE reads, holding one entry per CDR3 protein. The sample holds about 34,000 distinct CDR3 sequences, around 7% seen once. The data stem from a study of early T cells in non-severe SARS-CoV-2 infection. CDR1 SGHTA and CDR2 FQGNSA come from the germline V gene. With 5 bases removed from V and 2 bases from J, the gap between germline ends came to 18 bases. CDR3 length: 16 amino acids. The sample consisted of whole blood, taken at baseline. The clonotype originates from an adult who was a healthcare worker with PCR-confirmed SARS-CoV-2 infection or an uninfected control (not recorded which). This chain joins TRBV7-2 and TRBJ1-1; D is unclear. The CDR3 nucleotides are TGTGCCAGCAGCAAATCGGCAGGTACCAAAAACACTGAAGCTTTCTTT. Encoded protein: CASSKSAGTKNTEAFF. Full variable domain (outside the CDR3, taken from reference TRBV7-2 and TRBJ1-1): GAGVSQSPSNKVTEKGKDVELRCDPISGHTALYWYRQSLGQGLEFLIYFQGNSAPDKSGLPSDRFSAERTGGSVSTLTIQRTQQEDSAVYLCASSKSAGTKNTEAFFGQGTRLTVV.